The 28 T cell receptor beta chains given below trace back to one sample, sequenced in a study of blood T cell repertoires in COVID-19. The assay was immunoSEQ multiplex PCR, and TCRdb's table has in-frame clones only and misses some. Of 170,000 or so clones detected, about 86% appear once; the ten largest clones hold approximately 7%. Sequenced: peripheral blood. Receptors originate from a middle-aged man with active or convalescent COVID-19.

The chain recombines TRBV9 with TRBJ2-1; 10 nucleotides line up with TRBD2. The CDR3 sequence is 16 residues long. The V segment lost 0 bases and the J segment 8 bases; nucleotides outside the gene matches: 8. Germline CDR1 SGDLS, CDR2 YYNGEE. CDR3 bases: TGTGCCAGCAGCGTAGCTAGCGGGAGAACGCAGGATGAGCAGTTCTTC. It translates to CASSVASGRTQDEQFF.

This chain joins TRBV19 and TRBJ1-6; D unresolved. The CDR3 contains 12 residues. Germline V gene sequence: CDR1 LNHDA, CDR2 SQIVND (reference sequence). Trimming took off 6 bases at V and 9 bases at J, with 9 bases between the two ends. For the CDR3, the DNA is TGTGCCAGTAGCTTCCACGGTTCACCCCTCCACTTT. Translated, it gives CASSFHGSPLHF.

CDR3 loop: CASSTLGRGGGYGYTF. CDR3 DNA: TGTGCCAGTAGCACCCTTGGGAGAGGGGGCGGCTATGGCTACACCTTC. This rearrangement joins TRBV19 to TRBJ1-2; 7 bases align to TRBD1. CDR3 size: 16 residues. V lost 6 bases and J lost 4; bases outside the gene matches: 14. CDR1 and CDR2 (germline): LNHDA, SQIVND (reference sequence).

V and J are TRBV28 and TRBJ2-6; D is possibly TRBD1 (6 bases). The CDR3 loop spans 17 amino acids. The V end lost 3 bases, the J end lost 0 bases, and 12 bases lay between the germline ends. Germline V gene lookup returns CDR1 MDHEN and CDR2 SYDVKM. The CDR3: CASSLAGALSGANVLTF. The CDR3, as DNA: TGTGCCAGCAGTTTGGCAGGGGCGCTCTCTGGGGCCAACGTCCTGACTTTC.

This clone showed up just once. The rearrangement joins TRBV12-5 to TRBJ2-1; no definite D call. V dropped 3 bases and J dropped 0 bases, with 15 bases sitting between them. CDR1 and CDR2 (germline): LGHNT, FRNRAP. The CDR3 sequence is 17 residues long. For the CDR3, the DNA is TGTGCTAGTGGTTTTCGAACTTCCTCGAGCTCCTACAATGAGCAGTTCTTC. Its protein is CASGFRTSSSSYNEQFF.

DNA for the CDR3: TGTGCCAGCAGCTCCTGGGGGGGAGACAGGGGCTCGAACGAGCAGTACTTC. It translates to CASSSWGGDRGSNEQYF. The rearrangement joins TRBV7-9 to TRBJ2-7; D might be TRBD1 (8 bases). V was shortened by 4 bases and J by 5 bases, with 24 bases between the two germline ends. The germline V gene has CDR1 SEHNR and CDR2 FQNEAQ (reference sequence). The length of the CDR3 is 17 residues. Combining the CDR3 with reference TRBV7-9 and TRBJ2-7 gives the whole variable domain DTGVSQNPRHKITKRGQNVTFRCDPISEHNRLYWYRQTLGQGPEFLTYFQNEAQLEKSRLLSDRFSAERPKGSFSTLEIQRTEQGDSAMYLCASSSWGGDRGSNEQYFGPGTRLTVT.

This clone was seen once. The rearrangement joins TRBV4-3 to TRBJ2-5, with a possible D match to TRBD1 (7 bases). The CDR3 is 15 residues long. V was trimmed by 0 bases and J by 5 bases, leaving 13 bases between them. Germline V gene lookup returns CDR1 LGHNA and CDR2 YSLEER. The CDR3 DNA sequence: TGCGCCAGCAGCCAAGATGGAGGGGGCACTGAGACCCAGTACTTC. Amino acids: CASSQDGGGTETQYF.

This clone was counted only a few times. The chain joins TRBV10-1 to TRBJ2-7, with 8 bases aligning to TRBD2. Germline V gives CDR1 WNHNN, CDR2 SYGVQD (reference sequence). The CDR3 is made up of 14 amino acids. Trimming cost V 10 bases and J 3 bases; bases outside gene matches: 11. The CDR3 DNA reads TGCGCCACCTTAGCGGGACTACTCCACTACGAGCAGTACTTC. It yields the protein CATLAGLLHYEQYF.

The chain couples TRBV9 to TRBJ2-3; 9 nucleotides agree with TRBD2. The CDR3 has 17 amino acids. The V and J ends lost 0 bases and 1 base, in that order; junction bases with no gene match: 6. Germline CDR1 is SGDLS and CDR2 is YYNGEE. In DNA form, the CDR3 reads TGTGCCAGCAGCGTAGGTCCTAGCGGGGTTCGCACAGATACGCAGTATTTT. This codes for CASSVGPSGVRTDTQYF.

The sample holds a few counts of this clone. The V gene is TRBV20-1, the J gene TRBJ1-2; D not certain. Germline V gene lookup returns CDR1 DFQATT and CDR2 SNEGSKA (reference sequence). Trimming cost V 3 bases and J 3 bases, with 5 bases left between them. The CDR3 sequence is 11 residues long. The DNA of the CDR3 is TGCAGTGCTAGTTCCTACTATGGCTACACCTTC. Amino acids: CSASSYYGYTF.

In its sample, this clone was seen a few times. The chain links TRBV28 to TRBJ1-1; 7 bases are a match to TRBD1. Germline CDR1 is MDHEN and CDR2 is SYDVKM. The CDR3 is 15 residues long. Trimming at V came to 6 bases and at J to 2 bases, leaving 9 bases not matched to a gene. The CDR3 DNA reads as TGTGCCAGCAGCCGTCGGGGGACAGTTAACACTGAAGCTTTCTTT. Translated, it gives CASSRRGTVNTEAFF.

Here the CDR3 reads CSVATPRDRVSTEAFF. The CDR3 bases are TGCAGCGTAGCAACCCCACGCGACAGGGTTTCCACTGAAGCTTTCTTT. V usage is TRBV29-1 and J usage is TRBJ1-1; the match to TRBD1 covers 7 bases. V dropped 6 bases and J dropped 4; count of bases not matched to a gene: 17. The CDR3 consists of 16 residues. The germline gives CDR1 SQVTM, CDR2 ANQGSEA.

The genes are TRBV11-2 and TRBJ1-2; the D gene is possibly TRBD1 (5 bases). The CDR3 is 15 residues long. Trimming pared 4 bases from V and 0 bases from J, leaving 12 bases between. CDR1 is SGHAT, CDR2 FQNNGV, per germline. CDR3 in DNA: TGTGCCAGCAGCTCTACGGGGGGAGCTAACTATGGCTACACCTTC. It yields the protein CASSSTGGANYGYTF.

The chain joins TRBV28 to TRBJ1-2, with 8 bases that match TRBD1. CDR1 is MDHEN and CDR2 is SYDVKM in the germline V gene. The J segment lost 7 bases and the V segment lost 8 bases, leaving 6 bases of the junction unmatched. CDR3 length equals 12 residues. CDR3 coding DNA: TGTGCCAGCGCGACAGGGGTGAGTGGCTACACCTTC. It codes for CASATGVSGYTF.

This CDR3 reads CASSRPTGEGEAFF. CDR3 DNA sequence: TGCGCCAGCAGCCGACCGACAGGGGAAGGTGAAGCTTTCTTT. V gene TRBV4-1 combines with J gene TRBJ1-1, with TRBD1 matching over 8 bases. V was clipped by 4 bases and J by 7 bases; unmatched bases: 8. CDR3 length: 14 amino acids. Germline V gene sequence: CDR1 MGHRA, CDR2 YSYEKL.

The V call is TRBV18, the J call TRBJ2-7; perhaps TRBD2 as D (5 bases). The CDR3 runs to 16 residues. In germline, CDR1 is KGHSH, CDR2 LQKENI. V was trimmed by 2 bases and J by 1 base, leaving 15 bases between them. CDR3: CASSPFSGRGSYEQYF. The DNA for the CDR3 is TGTGCCAGCTCACCATTTTCGGGCCGCGGGTCCTACGAGCAGTACTTC.

This chain connects TRBV6-5 to TRBJ1-1; TRBD1 is a possible D gene (5 bases). CDR1 is MNHEY and CDR2 is SVGAGI in the germline V gene. The CDR3 loop spans 15 amino acids. Trimming cost V 2 bases and J 1 base, with 11 bases left between them. The CDR3 bases are TGTGCCAGCAGTTACAAGCAGGGCAGGAACACTGAAGCTTTCTTT. Its translation: CASSYKQGRNTEAFF.

The rearrangement links TRBV7-9 to TRBJ1-4, with unresolved D. Germline assignment: CDR1 SEHNR and CDR2 FQNEAQ (reference sequence). This CDR3 contains 12 residues. V dropped 5 bases and J dropped 7 bases, with 8 bases sitting between them. The CDR3 bases are TGTGCCAGCAGCCGAGAGGCTGAAAAACTGTTTTTT. It is translated as CASSREAEKLFF.

This chain uses TRBV7-6 with TRBJ1-4; maybe TRBD1 (5 bases). Germline V gives CDR1 SGHVS, CDR2 FNYEAQ. The V end lost 4 bases, the J end lost 7 bases, and 13 bases lay between the germline ends. The CDR3 is 14 amino acids. CDR3 coding DNA: TGTGCCAGCAGCTATAGTGGGGGGAGTGAAAAACTGTTTTTT. This gives the protein CASSYSGGSEKLFF.

This clone appeared a single time. The chain combines TRBV24-1 with TRBJ1-4, with D possibly TRBD1 on 6 matching bases. The germline V gene encodes CDR1 KGHDR and CDR2 SFDVKD. The CDR3 runs to 17 residues. The germline V and J ends were trimmed by 4 bases and 8 bases, with 22 bases remaining between them. Here the CDR3 reads CATSDGRREGDVEKLFF. The CDR3 DNA reads as TGTGCCACCAGTGACGGAAGAAGGGAGGGGGATGTGGAAAAACTGTTTTTT.

The chain combines TRBV4-3 with TRBJ2-3, with 14 bases identical to TRBD2. The CDR3 runs to 17 residues. CDR1 and CDR2 (germline): LGHNA, YSLEER. Trimming at V came to 3 bases and at J to 4 bases, leaving 6 bases not matched to a gene. The CDR3, as DNA: TGCGCCAGCAGCCAGGCCGGGACTAGCGGGAGTGCAGATACGCAGTATTTT. Its translation is CASSQAGTSGSADTQYF.

The gene calls are TRBV19 and TRBJ1-2; D is ambiguous. Trimming cost V 5 bases and J 3 bases, with 13 bases left between them. From germline, CDR1 is LNHDA and CDR2 SQIVND (reference sequence). CDR3 length: 14 residues. CDR3 sequence (DNA): TGTGCCAGTAGTCAGTGGAGGGTTGACTATGGCTACACCTTC. Its translation is CASSQWRVDYGYTF.

The V and J genes are TRBV5-6 and TRBJ2-1, with 7 bases matching TRBD1. This CDR3 comprises 16 residues. Unmatched junction bases numbered 7, after V lost 1 base and J lost 3 bases. Germline loops: CDR1 SGHDT, CDR2 YYEEEE. CDR3 residues: CASSLTGANLYNEQFF. Here the CDR3 DNA reads TGTGCCAGCAGCTTGACAGGGGCCAACCTCTACAATGAGCAGTTCTTC.

V and J are TRBV12-3 or TRBV12-4 and TRBJ1-2; D gene ambiguous. Trimming stripped 1 base from V and 5 bases from J, with 8 bases between. The CDR3 is 13 amino acids. DNA of the CDR3: TGTGCCAGCAGTTTAGACCTAATTTATGGCTACACCTTC. Translation gives CASSLDLIYGYTF.

The genes are TRBV10-2 and TRBJ1-2; 7 bases fit TRBD1. Germline assignment: CDR1 WSHSY and CDR2 SAAADI. V shed 3 bases and J 3 bases; nucleotides not matched to a gene: 1. The CDR3 loop spans 13 amino acids. DNA of the CDR3: TGCGCCAGCAGTGATGACAGGGACTATGGCTACACCTTC. Translating it yields CASSDDRDYGYTF.

The chain combines TRBV9 with TRBJ1-6; D unresolved. Trimming stripped 4 bases from V and 1 base from J, with 9 bases between. The CDR3 loop spans 15 amino acids. Per germline, CDR1 SGDLS and CDR2 YYNGEE. The DNA for the CDR3 is TGTGCCAGCAGCCCCCTCGGGTCCTATAATTCACCCCTCCACTTT. It encodes CASSPLGSYNSPLHF. The variable domain in full, completed from reference TRBV9 and TRBJ1-6, reads DSGVTQTPKHLITATGQRVTLRCSPRSGDLSVYWYQQSLDQGLQFLIQYYNGEERAKGNILERFSAQQFPDLHSELNLSSLELGDSALYFCASSPLGSYNSPLHFGNGTRLTVT.

The rearrangement uses TRBV9 and TRBJ1-2; D is possibly TRBD1 (6 bases). Trimming cost V 0 bases and J 4 bases, with 19 bases left between them. CDR1 is SGDLS and CDR2 is YYNGEE in the germline V gene. The CDR3 covers 17 residues. The CDR3 DNA follows: TGTGCCAGCAGCGTAGGGTCCATGGGGGGGGCCCCCTATGGCTACACCTTC. Its protein product is CASSVGSMGGAPYGYTF.

The chain is built from TRBV7-2 and TRBJ2-1; TRBD2 agrees at 13 bases. CDR1 and CDR2 (germline): SGHTA, FQGNSA. The CDR3 loop spans 15 amino acids. Losses at the gene ends were 4 bases for V and 7 bases for J; bases not matched to a gene: 4. CDR3: CASSSTSGGANEQFF. In DNA, the CDR3 is TGTGCCAGCAGCTCAACTAGCGGGGGGGCGAATGAGCAGTTCTTC.